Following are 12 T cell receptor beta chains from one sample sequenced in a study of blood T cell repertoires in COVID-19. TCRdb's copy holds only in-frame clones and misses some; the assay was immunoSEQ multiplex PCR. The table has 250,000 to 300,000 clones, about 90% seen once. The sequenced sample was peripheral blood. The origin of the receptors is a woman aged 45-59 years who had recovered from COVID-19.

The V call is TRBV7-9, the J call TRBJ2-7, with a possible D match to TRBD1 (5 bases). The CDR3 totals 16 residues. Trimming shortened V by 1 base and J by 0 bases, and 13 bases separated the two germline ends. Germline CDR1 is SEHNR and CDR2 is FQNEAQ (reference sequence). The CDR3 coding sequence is TGTGCCAGCAGCTTAGTATCGCAGGGTGGCTCCTACGAGCAGTACTTC. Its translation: CASSLVSQGGSYEQYF. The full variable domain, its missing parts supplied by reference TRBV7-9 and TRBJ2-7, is DTGVSQNPRHKITKRGQNVTFRCDPISEHNRLYWYRQTLGQGPEFLTYFQNEAQLEKSRLLSDRFSAERPKGSFSTLEIQRTEQGDSAMYLCASSLVSQGGSYEQYFGPGTRLTVT.

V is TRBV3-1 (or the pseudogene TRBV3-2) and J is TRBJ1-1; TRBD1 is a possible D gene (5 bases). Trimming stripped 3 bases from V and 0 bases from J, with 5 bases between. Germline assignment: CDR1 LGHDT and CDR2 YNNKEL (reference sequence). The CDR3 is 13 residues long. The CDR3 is CASSQGLNTEAFF. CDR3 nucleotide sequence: TGTGCCAGCAGCCAGGGGCTGAACACTGAAGCTTTCTTT.

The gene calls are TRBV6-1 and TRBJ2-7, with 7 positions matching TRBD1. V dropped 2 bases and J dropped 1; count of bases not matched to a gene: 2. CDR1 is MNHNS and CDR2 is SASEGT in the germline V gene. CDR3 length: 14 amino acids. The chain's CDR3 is CASSEQDRSYEQYF. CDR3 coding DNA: TGTGCCAGCAGTGAACAGGACAGGTCCTACGAGCAGTACTTC.

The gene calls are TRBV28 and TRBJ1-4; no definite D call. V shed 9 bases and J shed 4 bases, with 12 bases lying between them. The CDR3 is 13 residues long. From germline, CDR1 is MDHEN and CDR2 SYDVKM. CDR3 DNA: TGTGCCAGTCAGGACGGACTTAATGAAAAACTGTTTTTT. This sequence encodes CASQDGLNEKLFF.

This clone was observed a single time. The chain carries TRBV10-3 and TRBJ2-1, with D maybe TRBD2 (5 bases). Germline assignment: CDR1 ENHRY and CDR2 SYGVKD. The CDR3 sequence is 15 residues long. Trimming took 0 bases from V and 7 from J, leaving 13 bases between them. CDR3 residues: CAISESTGKGNEQFF. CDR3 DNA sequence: TGTGCCATCAGTGAGTCGACGGGGAAAGGAAATGAGCAGTTCTTC.

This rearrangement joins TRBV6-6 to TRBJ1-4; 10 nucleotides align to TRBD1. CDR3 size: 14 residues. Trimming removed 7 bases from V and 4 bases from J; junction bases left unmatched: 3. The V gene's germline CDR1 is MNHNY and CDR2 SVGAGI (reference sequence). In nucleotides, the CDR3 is TGTGCCAGCATCCGGGACAGGGGTAATGAAAAACTGTTTTTT. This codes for CASIRDRGNEKLFF.

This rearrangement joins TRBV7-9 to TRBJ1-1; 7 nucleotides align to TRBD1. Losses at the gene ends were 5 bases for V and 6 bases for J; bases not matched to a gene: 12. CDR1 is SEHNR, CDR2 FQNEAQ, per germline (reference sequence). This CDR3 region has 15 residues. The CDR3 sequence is CASSQRQGVGAEAFF. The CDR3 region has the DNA TGTGCCAGCAGCCAAAGACAGGGAGTCGGTGCTGAAGCTTTCTTT.

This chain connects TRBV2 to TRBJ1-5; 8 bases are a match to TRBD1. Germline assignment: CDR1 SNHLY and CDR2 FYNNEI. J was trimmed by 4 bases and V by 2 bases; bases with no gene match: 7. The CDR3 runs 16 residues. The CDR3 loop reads CASSERTGGGNQPQHF. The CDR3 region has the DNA TGTGCCAGCAGTGAAAGAACAGGGGGTGGAAATCAGCCCCAGCATTTT.

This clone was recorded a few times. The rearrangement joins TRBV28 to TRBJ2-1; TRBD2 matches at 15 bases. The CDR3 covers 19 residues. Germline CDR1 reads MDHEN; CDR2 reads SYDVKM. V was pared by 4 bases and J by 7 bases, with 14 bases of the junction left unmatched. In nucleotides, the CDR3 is TGTGCCAGCAGTTACCCGGGACTAGCGGGAGGAGGGTCATTGAATGAGCAGTTCTTC. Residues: CASSYPGLAGGGSLNEQFF.

The CDR3 region is CAWTGDRGPEGYTF. In DNA, the CDR3 is TGTGCCTGGACCGGGGACAGGGGGCCGGAAGGCTACACCTTC. V is TRBV30 and J is TRBJ1-2, with TRBD1 matching 12 bases. The trim removed 4 bases at V and 8 bases at J, leaving 8 bases unmatched. CDR1 GTSNPN and CDR2 SVGIG come from the germline V gene (reference sequence). The CDR3 totals 14 residues.

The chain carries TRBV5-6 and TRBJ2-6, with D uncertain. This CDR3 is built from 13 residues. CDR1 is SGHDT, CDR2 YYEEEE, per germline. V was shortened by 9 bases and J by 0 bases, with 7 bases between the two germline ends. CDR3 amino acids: CATVSSGANVLTF. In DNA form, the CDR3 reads TGTGCCACCGTGAGCTCTGGGGCCAACGTCCTGACTTTC.

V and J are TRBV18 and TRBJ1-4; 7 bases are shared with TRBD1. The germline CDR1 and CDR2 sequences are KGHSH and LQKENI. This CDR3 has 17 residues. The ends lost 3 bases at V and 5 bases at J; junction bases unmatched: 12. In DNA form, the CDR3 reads TGTGCCAGCTCACCGACCCGATCGGGACAGCTAAATGAAAAACTGTTTTTT. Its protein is CASSPTRSGQLNEKLFF. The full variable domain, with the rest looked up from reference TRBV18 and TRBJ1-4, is NAGVMQNPRHLVRRRGQEARLRCSPMKGHSHVYWYRQLPEEGLKFMVYLQKENIIDESGMPKERFSAEFPKEGPSILRIQQVVRGDSAAYFCASSPTRSGQLNEKLFFGSGTQLSVL.